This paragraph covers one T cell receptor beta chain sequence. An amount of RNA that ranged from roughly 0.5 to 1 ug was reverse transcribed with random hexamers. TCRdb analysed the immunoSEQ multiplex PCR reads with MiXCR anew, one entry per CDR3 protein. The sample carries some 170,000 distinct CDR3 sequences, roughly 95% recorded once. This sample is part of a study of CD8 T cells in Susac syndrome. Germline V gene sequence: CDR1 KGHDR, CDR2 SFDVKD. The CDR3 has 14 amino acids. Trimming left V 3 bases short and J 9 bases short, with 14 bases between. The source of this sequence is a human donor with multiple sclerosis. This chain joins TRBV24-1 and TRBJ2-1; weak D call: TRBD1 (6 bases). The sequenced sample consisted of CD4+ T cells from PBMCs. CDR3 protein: CATSDTWGQGEQFF. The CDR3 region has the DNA TGTGCCACCAGTGATACCTGGGGACAAGGTGAGCAGTTCTTC.